The 22 T cell receptor beta chains presented below share a single source sample, sequenced in a study of cytomegalovirus exposure and HLA in healthy donors. The PCR had 60 Vbeta and 13 Jbeta primers. Clones were sequenced by immunoSEQ multiplex PCR, and TCRdb holds only the in-frame ones, with some missing. The sample contains more than 110,000 clones, 70% to 80% of which appear only once. Sequenced: PBMCs. The origin of the receptors is a woman between 50 and 59 years old in good health and CMV-seropositive.

CDR3 DNA: TGTGCCAGCACCCCAGGGACTAGCGGGGTATACAATGAGCAGTTCTTC. Residues: CASTPGTSGVYNEQFF. V usage is TRBV11-2 and J usage is TRBJ2-1, with 13 positions matching TRBD2. CDR3 length: 16 residues. Germline V CDR1 and CDR2: SGHAT, FQNNGV. V shed 7 bases and J 4 bases; nucleotides not matched to a gene: 7.

CDR3 DNA sequence: TGTGCCAGCAGCCAAGAGGGGCCGGGTTCGCAGTTCTTC. Encoded protein: CASSQEGPGSQFF. The V and J genes are TRBV4-2 and TRBJ2-1, with a possible D match to TRBD1 (5 bases). The CDR3 runs 13 residues. With 0 bases removed from V and 12 bases from J, the gap between germline ends came to 12 bases. The germline CDR1 and CDR2 sequences are LGHNA and YNFKEQ.

This clone is a singleton in its sample. V is TRBV2 and J is TRBJ1-2; TRBD1 might be the D (6 bases). The CDR3 is 13 amino acids. With 6 bases removed from V and 2 bases from J, the gap between germline ends came to 10 bases. Looked up from germline, CDR1 is SNHLY and CDR2 is FYNNEI. This CDR3 reads CASSFGQNYGYTF. In DNA form, the CDR3 reads TGTGCCAGCAGCTTCGGACAGAACTATGGCTACACCTTC.

The chain is built from TRBV7-2 and TRBJ2-7; 9 positions match TRBD2. Losses at the gene ends were 5 bases for V and 5 bases for J; bases not matched to a gene: 10. This CDR3 contains 15 residues. CDR1 and CDR2 from the germline V gene are SGHTA and FQGNSA. The CDR3 DNA reads TGTGCCAGCAGCCCAAGCGGGGGGATGTCCCACGAGCAGTACTTC. This translates into CASSPSGGMSHEQYF.

The chain carries TRBV11-2 and TRBJ2-7, with D perhaps TRBD2 (5 bases). With 7 bases removed from V and 3 bases from J, the gap between germline ends came to 19 bases. This CDR3 region has 15 residues. Germline assignment: CDR1 SGHAT and CDR2 FQNNGV. CDR3 nucleotide sequence: TGTGCCAGCACCCTCCAAGCGACGGGATTCTACGAGCAGTACTTC. The encoded protein is CASTLQATGFYEQYF.

This clone showed up just a few times. V and J are TRBV6-5 and TRBJ1-1; D is unclear. This CDR3 has 14 amino acids. CDR1 is MNHEY, CDR2 SVGAGI, per germline. V lost 0 bases, J lost 2 bases, and 7 bases lay in between. CDR3 nucleotides: TGTGCCAGCAGTTACTCGTGGGCCAACACTGAAGCTTTCTTT. It encodes CASSYSWANTEAFF.

This chain joins TRBV19 and TRBJ1-5; a weak D match, TRBD1 (6 bases). Looked up from germline, CDR1 is LNHDA and CDR2 is SQIVND (reference sequence). With 6 bases removed from V and 9 bases from J, the gap between germline ends came to 21 bases. CDR3 length equals 15 residues. The CDR3 is CASSDGGAGIRPQHF. CDR3 DNA sequence: TGTGCCAGTAGCGATGGGGGGGCCGGGATTCGGCCCCAGCATTTT.

This chain links TRBV7-8 with TRBJ1-5; D is perhaps TRBD1 (5 bases). Germline values: CDR1 SGHVS, CDR2 FQNEAQ. V lost 4 bases and J lost 8, with 15 bases in between. The CDR3 loop spans 14 amino acids. The CDR3 DNA reads as TGTGCCAGCAGCTCGATGGTCCCGGGGGAGCCCCAGCATTTT. Encoded protein: CASSSMVPGEPQHF.

The rearrangement links TRBV7-6 to TRBJ1-4, with D maybe TRBD1 (6 bases). Trimming left V 2 bases short and J 5 bases short, with 15 bases between. Looked up from germline, CDR1 is SGHVS and CDR2 is FNYEAQ. This CDR3 has 16 amino acids. CDR3 DNA sequence: TGTGCCAGCAGCTTATTAGGGCGGGGGGGCAATGAAAAACTGTTTTTT. This codes for CASSLLGRGGNEKLFF. The full variable domain, rest sourced from reference TRBV7-6 and TRBJ1-4, is GAGVSQSPRYKVTKRGQDVALRCDPISGHVSLYWYRQALGQGPEFLTYFNYEAQQDKSGLPNDRFSAERPEGSISTLTIQRTEQRDSAMYRCASSLLGRGGNEKLFFGSGTQLSVL.

The rearrangement joins TRBV7-9 to TRBJ1-5; no clear D gene. V was shortened by 4 bases and J by 7 bases, with 14 bases between the two germline ends. This CDR3 has 14 amino acids. The germline CDR1 and CDR2 sequences are SEHNR and FQNEAQ (reference sequence). CDR3 protein: CASSYGRDGQPQHF. The CDR3 nucleotides are TGTGCCAGCAGCTACGGCAGAGACGGGCAGCCCCAGCATTTT.

The rearrangement joins TRBV6-5 to TRBJ1-4, with D unclear. This CDR3 spans 15 amino acids. The V gene lost 0 bases and the J gene lost 0 bases, with 5 bases spanning the gap. CDR1 is MNHEY, CDR2 SVGAGI, per germline. CDR3 nucleotide sequence: TGTGCCAGCAGTTACTCTACTGCAACTAATGAAAAACTGTTTTTT. Its translation is CASSYSTATNEKLFF.

The V and J genes are TRBV23-1 and TRBJ2-3; TRBD1 aligns across 9 bases. TRBV23-1 is treated as an ORF (open reading frame) with a function not yet certain. V lost 4 bases to trimming and J lost 2 bases; unmatched junction nucleotides: 10. The CDR3 spans 17 residues. CDR3 DNA sequence: TGCGCCAGCAGTCGGGTTGATACAGGGGGCTCCACAGATACGCAGTATTTT. Translation gives CASSRVDTGGSTDTQYF.

The gene calls are TRBV7-9 and TRBJ2-1; 7 bases line up with TRBD2. Germline CDR1 reads SEHNR; CDR2 reads FQNEAQ (reference sequence). V lost 5 bases to trimming and J lost 7 bases; unmatched junction nucleotides: 5. The CDR3 is made up of 13 amino acids. Written as DNA, the CDR3 is TGTGCCAGCAGCCCGACTAGCAGGAATGAGCAGTTCTTC. Translated: CASSPTSRNEQFF.

This clone appeared once. This sample includes further DNA sequences coding for the same CDR3. The chain carries TRBV4-1 and TRBJ2-1; D is possibly TRBD2 (7 bases). This CDR3 comprises 16 residues. Trimming took off 1 base at V and 4 bases at J, with 14 bases between the two ends. Germline assignment: CDR1 MGHRA and CDR2 YSYEKL. The chain's CDR3 is CASSQASGGSYNEQFF. The CDR3 nucleotides read TGCGCCAGCAGCCAAGCATCGGGGGGCTCTTACAATGAGCAGTTCTTC.

This clone was observed a handful of times. CDR3 DNA sequence: TGTGCCAGCTCACCACGAGGGGGCGGTGAGACCCAGTACTTC. Translating gives CASSPRGGGETQYF. J is TRBJ2-5 and V is TRBV18; the match to TRBD1 covers 7 bases. The trim removed 1 base at V and 5 bases at J, leaving 4 bases unmatched. This CDR3 comprises 14 residues. Per germline, CDR1 KGHSH and CDR2 LQKENI.

The chain employs TRBV15 and TRBJ1-5; 7 bases fit TRBD1. This CDR3 has 17 amino acids. V trimming: 0 bases; J trimming: 3 bases; junction bases outside the gene matches: 8. Per germline, CDR1 LNHNV and CDR2 YYDKDF (reference sequence). The CDR3 nucleotides read TGTGCCACCAGCAGAGATGGGCGACAGGGAGCCAATCAGCCCCAGCATTTT. This translates into CATSRDGRQGANQPQHF.

The V and J genes are TRBV2 and TRBJ1-1; the match to TRBD1 covers 12 bases. The CDR3 consists of 17 residues. Trimming at V came to 6 bases and at J to 4 bases, leaving 12 bases not matched to a gene. Germline values: CDR1 SNHLY, CDR2 FYNNEI. The CDR3 loop is CASRGGGQGAWVTEAFF. The DNA of the CDR3 is TGTGCCAGCAGGGGAGGGGGACAGGGGGCTTGGGTCACTGAAGCTTTCTTT.

J is TRBJ2-2 and V is TRBV5-1; tentative D call: TRBD2 (6 bases). Trimming cost V 7 bases and J 7 bases, with 23 bases left between them. CDR3 size: 16 residues. In germline, CDR1 is SGHRS, CDR2 YFSETQ. CDR3 region: CASSTGTSSQGGELFF. The CDR3 coding sequence is TGCGCCAGCTCCACCGGGACTTCCTCCCAAGGCGGGGAGCTGTTTTTT.

The J gene is TRBJ2-6, the V gene TRBV9; TRBD2 agrees at 9 bases. Germline values: CDR1 SGDLS, CDR2 YYNGEE. The CDR3 length is 19 residues. Trimming at V came to 4 bases and at J to 4 bases, leaving 15 bases not matched to a gene. CDR3 in amino acids: CASSPPQGAGGRGANVLTF. For the CDR3, the DNA is TGTGCCAGCAGCCCTCCCCAGGGCGCGGGGGGGCGCGGGGCCAACGTCCTGACTTTC.

The chain carries TRBV6-1 and TRBJ1-1, with 7 bases identical to TRBD1. V shed 5 bases, J shed 0 bases, and the junction held 3 bases outside the gene matches. Germline V gives CDR1 MNHNS, CDR2 SASEGT. The CDR3 length is 14 residues. The CDR3 region is CASSTQGVNTEAFF. In nucleotides, the CDR3 is TGTGCCAGCAGTACCCAGGGGGTGAACACTGAAGCTTTCTTT.

V and J are TRBV28 and TRBJ1-2; 7 positions match TRBD1. With 3 bases clipped from V and 3 bases from J, the junction kept 4 bases outside the gene matches. In germline, CDR1 is MDHEN, CDR2 SYDVKM. The CDR3 sequence is 14 residues long. This CDR3 is CASSFVQGDYGYTF. The CDR3 DNA reads as TGTGCCAGCAGTTTCGTTCAGGGGGACTATGGCTACACCTTC.

V gene TRBV30 combines with J gene TRBJ2-5, with 10 bases matching TRBD1. J lost 4 bases, V lost 5 bases, and 10 bases had no gene match. The CDR3 contains 15 residues. Germline V gene sequence: CDR1 GTSNPN, CDR2 SVGIG (reference sequence). The CDR3 DNA follows: TGTGCCTGGTCTCCGGGACAGGGGAGTTTAGAGACCCAGTACTTC. The encoded protein is CAWSPGQGSLETQYF.